The T cell receptor beta chain described here comes from a study of blood T cell repertoires in COVID-19 (dated by TCRdb to 2018 to 2021). With respect to the entire study: The collaborator samples originated in the United States, Italy and Spain and spanned the acute and convalescent phases of COVID-19. The prospective study material was composed of cDNA or gDNA derived from T cells, B-cell-depleted T cells, or PBMCs. The dataset comprised deeply sampled blood TCRbeta repertoires from subjects exposed to, actively infected with, or recovered from COVID-19. The repertoires were released in a freely available public database meant as a resource for research on the immune response to SARS-CoV-2. The samples were drawn from the first 160 participants of the ongoing ImmuneRACE study and from 1,254 subjects provided by 6 global collaborators. A de-identified subject ID, COVID-19 status, age in years and sex were almost always included in the sample metadata. Where HLA class I and class II types were available, the types were taken from metadata supplied by the sample provider, not from assay-based typing. What the research found in general, with its limitations: The amount of clinical and demographic metadata varied by source and participant and was provided uncurated.

TCRbeta CDR3 regions were amplified from genomic DNA by means of the immunoSEQ Assay, a bias-controlled multiplex PCR. The authors processed their data as follows. The number of nucleated cells in each sample was estimated from the amplification of reference gene primers within the assay. To quantify the absolute abundance of each unique TCRbeta CDR3 rearrangement, sequence reads were collapsed and filtered. For each sample, productive Simpson clonality was calculated as the square root of Simpson's diversity index over productive rearrangements. The table was pulled from immuneACCESS by TCRdb, which kept in-frame rearrangements only. Such tables lose some clones; where checked, under half of the loss comes from unresolved V genes, and the rest has no known cause. The V and J calls and clone size are taken from that table; D and trimming were inferred from the DNA. The sample contains around 300,000 clones, about 85% of them found a single time. Roughly 13% of the sample comes from the top ten.

Of note for this clone: There is no known antigen for this receptor. Per-base qualities were not stored, and no clone one base away is much larger.

Reading the germline V gene gives CDR1 SGHTA and CDR2 FQGNSA. The CDR3 goes from the cysteine to the phenylalanine over 15 residues. The retained sequence is limited to the CDR3, 45 bases, with the frame set at the first base. The germline ends are 14 bases apart after V is trimmed by 2 bases and J by 4 bases. The collaborating institutions used their own protocols to collect whole blood in K2EDTA tubes. For TCRbeta analysis, collaborators shipped samples in one of three forms: frozen whole blood, isolated PBMCs, or DNA extracted from either of those sample types. The sequence came from a human donor in a cohort sampled during active COVID-19. The sample was peripheral blood. The V and J segments used are TRBV7-2 and TRBJ1-2; the best D guess is TRBD1, with 6 bases matching. The nucleotide sequence is given as TGTGCCAGCAGCTTAACTAGCGGACAGCTCTATGGCTACACCTTC. The translation is CASSLTSGQLYGYTF.